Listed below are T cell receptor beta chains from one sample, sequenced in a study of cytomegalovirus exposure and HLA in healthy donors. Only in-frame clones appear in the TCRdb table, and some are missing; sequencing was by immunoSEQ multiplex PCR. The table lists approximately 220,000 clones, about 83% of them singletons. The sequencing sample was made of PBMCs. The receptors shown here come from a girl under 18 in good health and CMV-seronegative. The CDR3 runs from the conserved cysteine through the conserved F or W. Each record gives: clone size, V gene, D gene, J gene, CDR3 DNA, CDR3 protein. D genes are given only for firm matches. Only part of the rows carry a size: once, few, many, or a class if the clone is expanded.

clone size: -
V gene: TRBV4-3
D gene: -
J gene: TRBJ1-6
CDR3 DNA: TGCGCCAGCAGCCAAGAAGCGTACCGAAATAATAATTCACCCCTCCACTTT
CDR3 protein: CASSQEAYRNNNSPLHF

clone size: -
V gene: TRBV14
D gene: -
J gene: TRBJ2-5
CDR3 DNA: TGTGCCAGCAGCCTACAGGGATGGCCTTCTCAAGAGACCCAGTACTTC
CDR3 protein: CASSLQGWPSQETQYF

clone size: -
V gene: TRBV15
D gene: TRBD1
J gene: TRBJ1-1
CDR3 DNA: TGTGCCACCAGCAGGGACGGGGGACAGTTTGCTGAAGCTTTCTTT
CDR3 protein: CATSRDGGQFAEAFF

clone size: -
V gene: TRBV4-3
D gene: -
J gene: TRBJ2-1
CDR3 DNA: TGCGCCAGCAGCCAAGATGGGGCTAGATATGATGAGCAGTTCTTC
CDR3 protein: CASSQDGARYDEQFF

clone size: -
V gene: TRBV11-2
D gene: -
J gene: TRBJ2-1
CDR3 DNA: TGTGCCAGCAGCGAAGAGGTGGGATGGGGGGTGACCTACAATGAGCAGTTCTTC
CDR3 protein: CASSEEVGWGVTYNEQFF

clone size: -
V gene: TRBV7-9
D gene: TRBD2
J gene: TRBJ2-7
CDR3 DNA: TGTGCCAGCAGCCGCACCGGGACTAGCGCGTACGAGCAGTACTTC
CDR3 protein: CASSRTGTSAYEQYF

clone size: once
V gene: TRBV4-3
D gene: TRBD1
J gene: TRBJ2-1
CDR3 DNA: TGCGCCAGCAGCCAAGACCTATTCGGGGACAGCTCCTACAATGAGCAGTTCTTC
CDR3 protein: CASSQDLFGDSSYNEQFF

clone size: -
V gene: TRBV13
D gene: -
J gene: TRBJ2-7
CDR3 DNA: TGTGCCAGCAGCTTAGAGTCTCGGGAGCAGTACTTC
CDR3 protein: CASSLESREQYF

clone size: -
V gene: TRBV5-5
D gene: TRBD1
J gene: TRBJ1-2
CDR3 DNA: TGTGCCAGCAGCACCGGGACAGGGGCACGTTATGGCTACACCTTC
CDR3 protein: CASSTGTGARYGYTF

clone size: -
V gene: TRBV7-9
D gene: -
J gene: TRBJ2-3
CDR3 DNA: TGTGCCAGCAGCACTACCGCCCTGACCACTCCGGGCACAGATACGCAGTATTTT
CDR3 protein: CASSTTALTTPGTDTQYF

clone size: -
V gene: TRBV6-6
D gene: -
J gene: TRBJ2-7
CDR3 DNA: TGTGCCAGCAGCCCCGGTGCACAGGAGCAGTACTTC
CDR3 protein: CASSPGAQEQYF

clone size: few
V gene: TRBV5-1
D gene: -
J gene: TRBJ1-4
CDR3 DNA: TGCGCCAGCAGCTTGGCAGGAAATGAAAAACTGTTTTTT
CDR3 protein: CASSLAGNEKLFF

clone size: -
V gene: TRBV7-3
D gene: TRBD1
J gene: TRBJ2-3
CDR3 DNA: TGTGCCAGCAGCCTCGCCGGGACAGCGATAGATACGCAGTATTTT
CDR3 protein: CASSLAGTAIDTQYF

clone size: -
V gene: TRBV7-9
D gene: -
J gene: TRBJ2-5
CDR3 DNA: TGTGCCAGCATCCTGTCTTGGGCACGACAAGAGACCCAGTACTTC
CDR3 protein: CASILSWARQETQYF

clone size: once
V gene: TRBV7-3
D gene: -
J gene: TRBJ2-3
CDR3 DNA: TGTGCCAGCAGCTTACGACAAGCCACAGATACGCAGTATTTT
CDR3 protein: CASSLRQATDTQYF

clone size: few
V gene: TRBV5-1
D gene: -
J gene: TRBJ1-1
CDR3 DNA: TGCGCCAGCCGCAGGGGTAACACTGAAGCTTTCTTT
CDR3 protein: CASRRGNTEAFF

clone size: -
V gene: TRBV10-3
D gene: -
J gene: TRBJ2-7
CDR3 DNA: TGTGCCATCAGTGGGACAAACAGGAATTCCGCCTACGAGCAGTACTTC
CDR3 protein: CAISGTNRNSAYEQYF

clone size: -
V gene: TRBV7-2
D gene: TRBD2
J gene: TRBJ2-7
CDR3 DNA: TGTGCCAGCGAATTGAGTCCCGGGACTAGCTACGAGCAGTACTTC
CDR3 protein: CASELSPGTSYEQYF

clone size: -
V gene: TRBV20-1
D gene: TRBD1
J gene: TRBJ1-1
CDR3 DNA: TGCAGTGCTTCAGGGGGCCTAGGAGCTTTCTTT
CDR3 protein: CSASGGLGAFF

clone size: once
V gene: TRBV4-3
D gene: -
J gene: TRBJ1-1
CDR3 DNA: TGCGCCAGCAGCCAAAGACTGGGGACTCGCCTCTTGAACACTGAAGCTTTCTTT
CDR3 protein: CASSQRLGTRLLNTEAFF

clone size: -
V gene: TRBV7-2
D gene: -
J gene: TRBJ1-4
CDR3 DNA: TGTGCCAGCAGCCAAGGGGATATTCGGAATGAAAAACTGTTTTTT
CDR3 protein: CASSQGDIRNEKLFF

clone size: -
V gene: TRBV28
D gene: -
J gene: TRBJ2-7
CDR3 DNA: TGTGCCAGCAGCCCCGGACACCAATTCTACGAGCAGTACTTC
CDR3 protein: CASSPGHQFYEQYF

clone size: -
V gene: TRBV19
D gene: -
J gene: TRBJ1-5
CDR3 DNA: TGTGCCAGTAGTGTTACAGGGAGCGGTCAGCCCCAGCATTTT
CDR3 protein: CASSVTGSGQPQHF

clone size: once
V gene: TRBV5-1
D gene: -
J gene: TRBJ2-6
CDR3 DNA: TGCGCCAGCAGCCGCCCGGAGACAGGCCTAATTTCTGGGGCCAACGTCCTGACTTTC
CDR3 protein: CASSRPETGLISGANVLTF

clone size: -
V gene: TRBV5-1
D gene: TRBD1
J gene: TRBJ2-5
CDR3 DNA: TGCGCCAGCAGACTTGGACAGGGCCAAGAGACCCAGTACTTC
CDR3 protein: CASRLGQGQETQYF

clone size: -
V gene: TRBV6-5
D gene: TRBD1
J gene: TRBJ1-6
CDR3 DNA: TGTGCCAGCAGAGACAGGGGCCTCTATAATTCACCCCTCCACTTT
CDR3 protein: CASRDRGLYNSPLHF

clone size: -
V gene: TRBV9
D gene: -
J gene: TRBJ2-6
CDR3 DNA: TGTGCCAGCAGCCCTAGGGGTTCTGGGGCCAACGTCCTGACTTTC
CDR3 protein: CASSPRGSGANVLTF

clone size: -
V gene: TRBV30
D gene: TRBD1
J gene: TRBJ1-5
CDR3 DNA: TGTGCCTGGAGCGTGGGACAGGGGATAAATCAGCCCCAGCATTTT
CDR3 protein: CAWSVGQGINQPQHF

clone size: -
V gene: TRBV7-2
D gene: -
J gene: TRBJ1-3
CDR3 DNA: TGTGCCAGCAGCAGCAACGGAAACACCATATATTTT
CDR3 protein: CASSSNGNTIYF

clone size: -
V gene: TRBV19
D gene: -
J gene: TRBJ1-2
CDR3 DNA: TGTGCCAGTAGTATAGAACAGCGGTTGAACTATGGCTACACCTTC
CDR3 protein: CASSIEQRLNYGYTF

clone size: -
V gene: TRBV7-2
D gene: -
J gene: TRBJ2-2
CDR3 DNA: TGTGCCAGCAGCTTGTTTTCGGGTGTAGCAACCGGGGAGCTGTTTTTT
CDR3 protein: CASSLFSGVATGELFF

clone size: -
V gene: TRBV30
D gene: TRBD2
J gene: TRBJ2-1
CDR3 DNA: TGTGCCTGGACATTAGCGGGAGGAGGCAATGAGCAGTTCTTC
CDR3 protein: CAWTLAGGGNEQFF

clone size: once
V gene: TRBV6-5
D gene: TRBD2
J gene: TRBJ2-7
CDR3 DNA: TGTGCCAGCAGTTACGGGATTAGCGGGGGGGAGTACTTC
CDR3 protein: CASSYGISGGEYF

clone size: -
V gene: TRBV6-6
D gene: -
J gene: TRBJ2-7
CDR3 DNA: TGTGCCAGCAGCCACTCCACAGGTACCTACGAGCAGTACTTC
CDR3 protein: CASSHSTGTYEQYF

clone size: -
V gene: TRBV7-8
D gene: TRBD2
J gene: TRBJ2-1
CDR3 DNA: TGTGCCAGCAGCGTCTCCGGGACTAGCGGGAGAAATGAGCAGTTCTTC
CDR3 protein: CASSVSGTSGRNEQFF

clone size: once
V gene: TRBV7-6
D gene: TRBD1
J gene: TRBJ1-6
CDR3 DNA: TGTGCCAGCAGCCTAGGACAGGGCTCGGCACCCCTCCACTTT
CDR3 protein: CASSLGQGSAPLHF

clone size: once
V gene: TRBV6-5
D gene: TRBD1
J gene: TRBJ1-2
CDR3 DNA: TGTGCCAGCAGTTATACAGGGGTTAAAAACTATGGCTACACCTTC
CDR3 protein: CASSYTGVKNYGYTF

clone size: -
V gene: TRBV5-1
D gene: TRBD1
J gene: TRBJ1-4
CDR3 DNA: TGCGCCAGCAGCTTGGGGCGGGACAGGACAACTAATGAAAAACTGTTTTTT
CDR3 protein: CASSLGRDRTTNEKLFF

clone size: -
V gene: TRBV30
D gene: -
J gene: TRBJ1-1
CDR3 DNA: TGTGCCTGGAGGTTGACAATCAACACTGAAGCTTTCTTT
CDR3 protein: CAWRLTINTEAFF

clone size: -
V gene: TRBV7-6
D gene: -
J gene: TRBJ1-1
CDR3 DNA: TGTGCCAGCAGCGGGAGGCCGGGAGCATCGAACACTGAAGCTTTCTTT
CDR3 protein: CASSGRPGASNTEAFF

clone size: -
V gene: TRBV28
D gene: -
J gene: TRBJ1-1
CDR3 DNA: TGTGCCAGCAGTTTCTCGGGGGAGAACACTGAAGCTTTCTTT
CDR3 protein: CASSFSGENTEAFF

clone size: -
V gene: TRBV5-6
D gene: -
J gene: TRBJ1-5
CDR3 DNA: TGTGCCAGCAGCCGAACCCCTCAGGGTACGGGCAATCAGCCCCAGCATTTT
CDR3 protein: CASSRTPQGTGNQPQHF

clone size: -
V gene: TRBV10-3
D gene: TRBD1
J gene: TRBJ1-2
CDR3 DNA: TGTGCCATCAGAGCTCTCAGGGGGCAGGATGGCTACACCTTC
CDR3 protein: CAIRALRGQDGYTF

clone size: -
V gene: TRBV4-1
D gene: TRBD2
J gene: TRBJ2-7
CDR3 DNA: TGCGCCAGCAGCCCTGGACTAGCGGGGGGCTACGAGCAGTACTTC
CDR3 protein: CASSPGLAGGYEQYF

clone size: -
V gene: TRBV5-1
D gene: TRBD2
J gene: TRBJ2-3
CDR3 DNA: TGCGCCAGCAGCTTTAAGCGGGAGTTGACGTGGGCCACAGATACGCAGTATTTT
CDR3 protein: CASSFKRELTWATDTQYF

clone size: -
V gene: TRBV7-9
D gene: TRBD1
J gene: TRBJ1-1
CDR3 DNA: TGTGCCAGCAGCGGACAGGGGGGTGGTACTGAAGCTTTCTTT
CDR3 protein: CASSGQGGGTEAFF

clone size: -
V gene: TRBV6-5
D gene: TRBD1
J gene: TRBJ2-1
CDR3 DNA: TGTGCCAGCAGCTCCGACAGGGCGAAGGTCAATGAGCAGTTCTTC
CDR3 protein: CASSSDRAKVNEQFF

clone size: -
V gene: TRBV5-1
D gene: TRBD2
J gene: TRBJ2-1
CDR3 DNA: TGCGCCAGCAGCTTGGAAGGCGGGGGGGACAATGAGCAGTTCTTC
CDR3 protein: CASSLEGGGDNEQFF

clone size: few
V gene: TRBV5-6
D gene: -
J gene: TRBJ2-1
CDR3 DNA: TGTGCCAGCAGCTTGGTAACGGGCAATGAGCAGTTCTTC
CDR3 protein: CASSLVTGNEQFF

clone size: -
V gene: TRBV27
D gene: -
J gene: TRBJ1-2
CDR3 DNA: TGTGCCAGCAGTAAGGGGAACTATGGCTACACCTTC
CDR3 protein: CASSKGNYGYTF

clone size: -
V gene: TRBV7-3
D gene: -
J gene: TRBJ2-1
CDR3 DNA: TGTGCCAGCAGCACGATTCCCACCCGAACTTACAATGAGCAGTTCTTC
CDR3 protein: CASSTIPTRTYNEQFF

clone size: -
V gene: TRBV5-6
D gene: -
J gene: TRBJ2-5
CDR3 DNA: TGTGCCAGCAGCTTGTTTTCTGAGGGGGAAAATCAAGAGACCCAGTACTTC
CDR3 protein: CASSLFSEGENQETQYF

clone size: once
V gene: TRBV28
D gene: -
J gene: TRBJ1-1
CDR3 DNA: TGTGCCAGCAGTTTACGAGCGGGGGGGCCGGTAGCTTTCTTT
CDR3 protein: CASSLRAGGPVAFF

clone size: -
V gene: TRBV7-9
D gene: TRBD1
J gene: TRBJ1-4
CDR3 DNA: TGTGCCAGCAGCTCTCCGAAGACGACAGGGGAAGGGCTGAATGAAAAACTGTTTTTT
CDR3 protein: CASSSPKTTGEGLNEKLFF

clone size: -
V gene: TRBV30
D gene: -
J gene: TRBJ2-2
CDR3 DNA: TGTGCCTGGAGTGCACACAGCACCGGGGAGCTGTTTTTT
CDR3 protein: CAWSAHSTGELFF